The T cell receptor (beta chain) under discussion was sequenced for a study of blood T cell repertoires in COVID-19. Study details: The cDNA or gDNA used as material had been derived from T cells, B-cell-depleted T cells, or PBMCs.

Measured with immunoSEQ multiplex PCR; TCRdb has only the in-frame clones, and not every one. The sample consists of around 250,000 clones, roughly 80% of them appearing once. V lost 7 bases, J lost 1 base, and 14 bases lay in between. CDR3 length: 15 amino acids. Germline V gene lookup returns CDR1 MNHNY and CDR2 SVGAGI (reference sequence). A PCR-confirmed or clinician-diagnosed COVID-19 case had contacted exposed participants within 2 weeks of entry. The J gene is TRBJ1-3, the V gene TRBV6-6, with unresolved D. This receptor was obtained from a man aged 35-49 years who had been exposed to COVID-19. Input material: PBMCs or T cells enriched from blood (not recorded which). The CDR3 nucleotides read TGTGCCAGCACCCCCCGTCGGGGATCTGGAAACACCATATATTTT. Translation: CASTPRRGSGNTIYF.